This TCR beta chain was sequenced for a study of blood T cells in healthy people across ages. Regarding the study as a whole: The diversity estimates, figures obtained from one million T cells, were considered underestimates.

Points on this clonotype: The antigen remains undetermined.

In germline, CDR1 is MDHEN, CDR2 SYDVKM. Trimming cost V 6 bases and J 5 bases; bases outside gene matches: 7. The CDR3 contains 14 residues. A second about 6 to 12 cycle PCR used barcoded and J-beta primers. TCRdb ran MiXCR on the 5' RACE reads and lists one entry per CDR3 protein. The sample lists 540,000 or so distinct CDR3 sequences; under 30% were seen once. The data were also submitted as part of a second study, on T cells of mothers and their children.

The sequenced material came from blood. The clonotype originates from a boy aged 5-17 years in good health. The chain combines TRBV28 with TRBJ1-5; 7 bases line up with TRBD1. The CDR3 here is CASRAGDSHQPQHF. CDR3 in DNA: TGTGCCAGCAGAGCGGGGGACAGTCATCAGCCCCAGCATTTT.